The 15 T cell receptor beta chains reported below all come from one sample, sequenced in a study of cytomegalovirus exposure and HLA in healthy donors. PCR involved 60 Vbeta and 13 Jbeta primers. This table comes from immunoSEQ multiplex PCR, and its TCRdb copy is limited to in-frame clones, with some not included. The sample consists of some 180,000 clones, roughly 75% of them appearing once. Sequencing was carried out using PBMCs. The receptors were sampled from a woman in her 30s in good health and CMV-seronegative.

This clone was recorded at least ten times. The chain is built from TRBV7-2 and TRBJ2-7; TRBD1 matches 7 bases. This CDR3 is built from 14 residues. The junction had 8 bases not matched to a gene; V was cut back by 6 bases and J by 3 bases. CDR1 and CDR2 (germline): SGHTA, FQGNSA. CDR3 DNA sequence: TGTGCCAGCAGGAAAGGGACAGTAGTCTACGAGCAGTACTTC. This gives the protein CASRKGTVVYEQYF.

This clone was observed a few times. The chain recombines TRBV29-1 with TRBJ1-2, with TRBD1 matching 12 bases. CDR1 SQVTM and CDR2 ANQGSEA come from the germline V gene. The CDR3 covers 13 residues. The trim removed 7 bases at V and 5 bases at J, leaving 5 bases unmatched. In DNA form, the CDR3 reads TGCAGCGCCAGGGACAGGGGGCTTTATGGCTACACCTTC. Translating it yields CSARDRGLYGYTF.

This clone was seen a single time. The CDR3, as DNA: TGTGCCAGCTCGAAGGGAGGGTACTCTGGAAACACCATATATTTT. Encoded protein: CASSKGGYSGNTIYF. The V gene is TRBV25-1, the J gene TRBJ1-3; D unclear. Germline V gene sequence: CDR1 MGHDK, CDR2 SYGVNS. This CDR3 has 15 residues. Trimming stripped 8 bases from V and 0 bases from J, with 14 bases between.

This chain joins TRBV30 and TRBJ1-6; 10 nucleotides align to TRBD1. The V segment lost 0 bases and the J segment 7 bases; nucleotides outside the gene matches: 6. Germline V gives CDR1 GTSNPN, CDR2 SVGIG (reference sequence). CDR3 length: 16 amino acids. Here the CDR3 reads CAWSVFPTGGNSPLHF. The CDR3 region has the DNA TGTGCCTGGAGTGTGTTTCCGACAGGGGGCAATTCACCCCTCCACTTT.

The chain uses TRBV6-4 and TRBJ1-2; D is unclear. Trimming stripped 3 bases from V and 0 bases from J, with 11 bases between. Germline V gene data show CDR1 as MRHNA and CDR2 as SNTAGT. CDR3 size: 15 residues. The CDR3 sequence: CASSEEASTNYGYTF. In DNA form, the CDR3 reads TGTGCCAGCAGTGAAGAGGCTTCTACTAACTATGGCTACACCTTC.

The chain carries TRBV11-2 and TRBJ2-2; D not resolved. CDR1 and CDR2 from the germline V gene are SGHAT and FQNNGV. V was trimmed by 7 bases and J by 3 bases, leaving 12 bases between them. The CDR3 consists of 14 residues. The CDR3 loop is CASIPVSDTGELFF. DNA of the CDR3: TGTGCCAGCATCCCCGTGTCGGACACCGGGGAGCTGTTTTTT.

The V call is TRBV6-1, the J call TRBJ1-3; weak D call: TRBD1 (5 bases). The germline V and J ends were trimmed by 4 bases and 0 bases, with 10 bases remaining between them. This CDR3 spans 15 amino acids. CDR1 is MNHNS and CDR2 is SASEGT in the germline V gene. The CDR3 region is CASSVSQGSGNTIYF. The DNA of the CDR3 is TGTGCCAGCAGTGTATCCCAGGGCTCTGGAAACACCATATATTTT.

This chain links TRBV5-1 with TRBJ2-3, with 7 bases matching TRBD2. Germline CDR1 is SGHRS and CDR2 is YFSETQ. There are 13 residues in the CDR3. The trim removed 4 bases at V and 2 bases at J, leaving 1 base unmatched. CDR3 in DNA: TGCGCCAGCAGCAGCGGGGTCACAGATACGCAGTATTTT. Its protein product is CASSSGVTDTQYF. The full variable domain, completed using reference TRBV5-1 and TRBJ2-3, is KAGVTQTPRYLIKTRGQQVTLSCSPISGHRSVSWYQQTPGQGLQFLFEYFSETQRNKGNFPGRFSGRQFSNSRSEMNVSTLELGDSALYLCASSSGVTDTQYFGPGTRLTVL.

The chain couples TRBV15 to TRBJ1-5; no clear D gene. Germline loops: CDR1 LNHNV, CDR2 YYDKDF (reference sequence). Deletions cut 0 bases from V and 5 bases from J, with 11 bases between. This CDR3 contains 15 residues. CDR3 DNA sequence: TGTGCCACCAGCAGAGATTTTTGGGGAGATCAGCCCCAGCATTTT. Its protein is CATSRDFWGDQPQHF.

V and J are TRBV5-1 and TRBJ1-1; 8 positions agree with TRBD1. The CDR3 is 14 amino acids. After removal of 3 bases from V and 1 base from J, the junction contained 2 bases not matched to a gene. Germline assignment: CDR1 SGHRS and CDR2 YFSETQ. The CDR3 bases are TGCGCCAGCAGCTGGGGGACAGGGAACACTGAAGCTTTCTTT. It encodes CASSWGTGNTEAFF.

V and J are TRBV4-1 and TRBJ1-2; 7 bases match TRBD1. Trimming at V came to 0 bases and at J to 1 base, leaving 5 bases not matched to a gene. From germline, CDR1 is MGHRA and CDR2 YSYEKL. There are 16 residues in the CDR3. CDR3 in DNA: TGCGCCAGCAGCCAAGATGGGCCAGGGGGTAACTATGGCTACACCTTC. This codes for CASSQDGPGGNYGYTF.

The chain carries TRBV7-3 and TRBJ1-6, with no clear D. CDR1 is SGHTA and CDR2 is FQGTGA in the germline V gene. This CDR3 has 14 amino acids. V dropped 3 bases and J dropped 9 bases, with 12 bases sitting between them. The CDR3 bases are TGTGCCAGCAGCTTGACAAAATTCGGTTCACCCCTCCACTTT. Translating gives CASSLTKFGSPLHF.

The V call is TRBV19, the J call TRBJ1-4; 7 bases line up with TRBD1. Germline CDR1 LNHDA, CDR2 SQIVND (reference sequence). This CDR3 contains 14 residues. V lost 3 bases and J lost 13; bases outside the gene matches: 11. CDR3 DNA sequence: TGTGCCAGTAGTATTTCTAGGGACAGCTCCAGACTGTTTTTT. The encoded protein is CASSISRDSSRLFF.

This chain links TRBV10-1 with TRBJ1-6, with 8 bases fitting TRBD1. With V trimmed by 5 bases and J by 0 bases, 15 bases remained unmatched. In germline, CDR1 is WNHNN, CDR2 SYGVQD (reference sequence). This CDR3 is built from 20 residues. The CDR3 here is CASSQLTGQALSSYNSPLHF. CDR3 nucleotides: TGCGCCAGCAGTCAATTAACGGGACAGGCCCTGAGCTCCTATAATTCACCCCTCCACTTT.

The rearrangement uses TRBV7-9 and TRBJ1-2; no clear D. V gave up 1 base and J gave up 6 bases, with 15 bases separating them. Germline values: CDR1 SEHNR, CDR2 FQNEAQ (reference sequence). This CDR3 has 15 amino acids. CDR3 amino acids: CASSLDEALGDGYTF. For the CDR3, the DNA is TGTGCCAGCAGCTTAGATGAGGCGCTGGGAGATGGCTACACCTTC.